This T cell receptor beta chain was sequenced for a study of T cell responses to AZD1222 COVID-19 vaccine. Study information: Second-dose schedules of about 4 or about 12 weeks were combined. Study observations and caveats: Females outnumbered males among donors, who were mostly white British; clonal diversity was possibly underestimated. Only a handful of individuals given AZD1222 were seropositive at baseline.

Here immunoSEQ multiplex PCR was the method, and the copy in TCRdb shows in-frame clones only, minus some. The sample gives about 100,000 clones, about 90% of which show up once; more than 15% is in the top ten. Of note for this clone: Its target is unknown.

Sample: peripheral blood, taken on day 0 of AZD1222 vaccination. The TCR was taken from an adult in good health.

The chain's CDR3 is CASRGQGLGNTIYF. CDR3 bases: TGTGCCAGCAGGGGACAGGGGTTGGGAAACACCATATATTTT. V is TRBV28 and J is TRBJ1-3; 10 nucleotides agree with TRBD1. Germline V gene lookup returns CDR1 MDHEN and CDR2 SYDVKM. V was clipped by 6 bases and J by 4 bases; unmatched bases: 3. The CDR3 covers 14 residues.